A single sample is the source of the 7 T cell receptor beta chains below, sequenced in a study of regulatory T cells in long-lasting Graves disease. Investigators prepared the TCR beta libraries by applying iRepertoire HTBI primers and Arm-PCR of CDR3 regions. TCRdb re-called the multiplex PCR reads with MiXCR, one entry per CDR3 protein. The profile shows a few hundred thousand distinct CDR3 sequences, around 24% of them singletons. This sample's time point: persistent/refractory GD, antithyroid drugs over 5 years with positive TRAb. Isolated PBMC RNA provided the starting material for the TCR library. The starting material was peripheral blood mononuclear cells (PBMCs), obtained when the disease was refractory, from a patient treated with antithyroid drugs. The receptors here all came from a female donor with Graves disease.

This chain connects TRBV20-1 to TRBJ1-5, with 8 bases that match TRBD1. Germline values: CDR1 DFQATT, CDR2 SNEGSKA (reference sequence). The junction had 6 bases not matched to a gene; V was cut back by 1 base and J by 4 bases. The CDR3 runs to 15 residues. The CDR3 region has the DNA TGCAGTGCTAGAGTCGTAGACAGGGGAAATCAGCCCCAGCATTTT. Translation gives CSARVVDRGNQPQHF.

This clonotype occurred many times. CDR3 coding DNA: TGCGCCAGCAGCTCATACTCGACAGCAACTAATGAAAAACTGTTTTTT. Its translation: CASSSYSTATNEKLFF. The gene calls are TRBV5-1 and TRBJ1-4, with a weak D call TRBD1 (5 bases). Germline assignment: CDR1 SGHRS and CDR2 YFSETQ. Trimming pared 3 bases from V and 0 bases from J, leaving 12 bases between. This CDR3 has 16 amino acids.

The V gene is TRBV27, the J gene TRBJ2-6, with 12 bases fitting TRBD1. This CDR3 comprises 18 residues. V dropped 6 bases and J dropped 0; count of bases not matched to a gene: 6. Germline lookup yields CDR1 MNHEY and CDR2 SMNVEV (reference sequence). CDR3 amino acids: CASRPLGQGASGANVLTF. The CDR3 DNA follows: TGTGCCAGCAGGCCTCTGGGACAGGGGGCCTCTGGGGCCAACGTCCTGACTTTC. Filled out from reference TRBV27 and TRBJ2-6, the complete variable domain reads EAQVTQNPRYLITVTGKKLTVTCSQNMNHEYMSWYRQDPGLGLRQIYYSMNVEVTDKGDVPEGYKVSRKEKRNFPLILESPSPNQTSLYFCASRPLGQGASGANVLTFGAGSRLTVL.

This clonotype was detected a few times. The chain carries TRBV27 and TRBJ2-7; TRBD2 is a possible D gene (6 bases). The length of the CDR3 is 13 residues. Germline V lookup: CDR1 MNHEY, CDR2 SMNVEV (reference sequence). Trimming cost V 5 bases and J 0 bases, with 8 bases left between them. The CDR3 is CASSMRDSYEQYF. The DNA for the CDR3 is TGTGCCAGCAGTATGCGGGACTCCTACGAGCAGTACTTC.

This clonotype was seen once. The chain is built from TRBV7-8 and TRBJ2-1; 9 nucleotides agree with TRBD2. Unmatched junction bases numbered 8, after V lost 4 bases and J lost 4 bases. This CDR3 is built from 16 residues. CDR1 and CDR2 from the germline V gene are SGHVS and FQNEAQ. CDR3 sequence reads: CASSSDGGRVYNEQFF. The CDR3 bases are TGTGCCAGCAGCTCCGACGGCGGGAGGGTGTACAATGAGCAGTTCTTC.

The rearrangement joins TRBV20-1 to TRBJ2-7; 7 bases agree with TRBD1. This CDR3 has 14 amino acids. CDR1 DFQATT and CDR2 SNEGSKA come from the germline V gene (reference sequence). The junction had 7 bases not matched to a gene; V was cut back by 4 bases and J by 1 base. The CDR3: CSAIPGQLSYEQYF. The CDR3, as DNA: TGCAGTGCTATCCCGGGACAGTTATCCTACGAGCAGTACTTC.

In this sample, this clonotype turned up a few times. CDR3 in DNA: TGTGCCAGCAGCTCCGACTTACCGGGACAGAGCTCCTACGAGCAGTACTTC. Translated: CASSSDLPGQSSYEQYF. The chain is built from TRBV13 and TRBJ2-7; 7 bases align to TRBD1. Germline CDR1 reads PRHDT; CDR2 reads FYEKMQ (reference sequence). The junction had 12 bases not matched to a gene; V was cut back by 4 bases and J by 0 bases. This CDR3 contains 17 residues. Looking up the rest from reference TRBV13 and TRBJ2-7 gives the full variable domain: AAGVIQSPRHLIKEKRETATLKCYPIPRHDTVYWYQQGPGQDPQFLISFYEKMQSDKGSIPDRFSAQQFSDYHSELNMSSLELGDSALYFCASSSDLPGQSSYEQYFGPGTRLTVT.